Following are 5 T cell receptor beta chains from one sample sequenced in a study of CD8 T cells in Susac syndrome. cDNA came from roughly 0.5 to 1 ug RNA primed by random hexamers. From the immunoSEQ multiplex PCR reads, TCRdb called clonotypes with MiXCR, one entry per CDR3 protein. The table lists 150,000 to 200,000 distinct CDR3 sequences, roughly 95% of them singletons, with around 0.13% in the top ten. Sequenced: CD4+ T cells from PBMCs. Receptors originate from a human donor in good health.

The rearrangement links TRBV20-1 to TRBJ2-5, with 8 positions matching TRBD2. Trimming cost V 6 bases and J 0 bases; bases outside gene matches: 9. Germline assignment: CDR1 DFQATT and CDR2 SNEGSKA (reference sequence). There are 15 residues in the CDR3. Here the CDR3 DNA reads TGCAGTGCCGCGCCGGGGGGGTCGTACCAAGAGACCCAGTACTTC. It encodes CSAAPGGSYQETQYF.

The chain uses TRBV23-1 and TRBJ1-5; 7 bases agree with TRBD1. TRBV23-1 is flagged as an ORF with uncertain function. This CDR3 has 17 residues. The V segment lost 8 bases and the J segment 2 bases; nucleotides outside the gene matches: 15. CDR3 sequence: CASLVNRQGLGNQPQHF. CDR3 bases: TGCGCCAGCTTAGTCAATCGACAGGGTCTTGGCAATCAGCCCCAGCATTTT.

The chain has TRBV9 and TRBJ1-1; tentatively, D is TRBD1 (5 bases). V lost 0 bases and J 1 base, leaving 13 bases between the germline ends. This CDR3 is 16 amino acids long. Germline V gene data show CDR1 as SGDLS and CDR2 as YYNGEE. As DNA, the CDR3 is TGTGCCAGCAGCGTAGCTCCGGGGACTCAGAACACTGAAGCTTTCTTT. Amino acid sequence: CASSVAPGTQNTEAFF.

With regard to this clonotype: The junction shows a germline mismatch at one end, possibly a read error. This chain joins TRBV30 and TRBJ2-7, with D possibly TRBD1 on 5 matching bases. Germline-derived CDR1 and CDR2 are GTSNPN and SVGIG (reference sequence). The CDR3 totals 14 residues. This CDR3 is CAWSLQGTIYELYF. CDR3 nucleotides: TGTGCCTGGAGTCTGCAGGGAACCATCTACGAGCTGTACTTC. Combining the CDR3 with reference TRBV30 and TRBJ2-7 gives the whole variable domain SQTIHQWPATLVQPVGSPLSLECTVEGTSNPNLYWYRQAAGRGLQLLFYSVGIGQISSEVPQNLSASRPQDRQFILSSKKLLLSDSGFYLCAWSLQGTIYELYFGPGTRLTVT.

The gene calls are TRBV6-5 and TRBJ2-3, with TRBD1 as a possible D gene (6 bases). V gave up 5 bases and J gave up 2 bases, with 14 bases separating them. From germline, CDR1 is MNHEY and CDR2 SVGAGI. The length of the CDR3 is 15 residues. CDR3 DNA: TGTGCCAGCAGTCCACGGACAGCCAACACAGATACGCAGTATTTT. This translates into CASSPRTANTDTQYF.